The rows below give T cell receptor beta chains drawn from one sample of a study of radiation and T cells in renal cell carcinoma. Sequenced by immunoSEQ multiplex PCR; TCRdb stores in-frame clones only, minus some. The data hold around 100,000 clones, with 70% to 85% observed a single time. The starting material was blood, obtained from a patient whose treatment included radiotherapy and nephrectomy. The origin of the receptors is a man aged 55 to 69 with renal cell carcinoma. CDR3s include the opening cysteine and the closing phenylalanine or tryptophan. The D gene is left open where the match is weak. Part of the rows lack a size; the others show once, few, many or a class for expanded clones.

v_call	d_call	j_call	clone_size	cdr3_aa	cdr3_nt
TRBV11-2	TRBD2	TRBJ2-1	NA	CASTLAGLASYNEQFF	TGTGCCAGCACCTTGGCGGGACTAGCGTCTTACAATGAGCAGTTCTTC
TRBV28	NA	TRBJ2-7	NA	CASSSPSPYEQYF	TGTGCCAGCAGTTCACCTAGCCCCTACGAGCAGTACTTC
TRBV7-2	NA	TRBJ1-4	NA	CASSLGGLGGQLFF	TGTGCCAGCAGCTTAGGAGGGTTAGGGGGGCAACTGTTTTTT
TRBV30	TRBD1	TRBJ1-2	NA	CAWSRDRANYGYTF	TGTGCCTGGAGTCGGGACAGGGCTAACTATGGCTACACCTTC
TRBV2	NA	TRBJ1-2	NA	CASSDTGTYYGYTF	TGTGCCAGCAGTGATACAGGGACCTACTATGGCTACACCTTC
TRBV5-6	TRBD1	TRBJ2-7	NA	CASRPDRVTYEQYF	TGTGCCAGCAGACCGGACAGGGTTACCTACGAGCAGTACTTC
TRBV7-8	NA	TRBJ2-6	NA	CASSLSNVPRGPDVLTF	TGTGCCAGCAGCTTATCTAACGTCCCCAGAGGGCCCGACGTCCTGACTTTC
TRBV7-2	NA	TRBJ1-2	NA	CASSLSSQGRGYTF	TGTGCCAGCAGCTTATCGTCCCAGGGGAGAGGCTACACCTTC
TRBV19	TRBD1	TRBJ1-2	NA	CASSIAQGAAGYTF	TGTGCCAGTAGTATCGCACAGGGGGCGGCAGGCTACACCTTC
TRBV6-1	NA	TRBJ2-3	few	CASSEWMGSTDTQYF	TGTGCCAGCAGTGAATGGATGGGCAGCACAGATACGCAGTATTTT
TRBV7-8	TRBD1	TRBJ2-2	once	CASSPGQGASRELFF	TGTGCCAGCAGCCCCGGACAGGGGGCATCCAGGGAGCTGTTTTTT
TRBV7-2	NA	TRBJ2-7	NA	CASSSAERPIKGQYF	TGTGCCAGCAGCTCAGCCGAACGGCCCATTAAAGGGCAGTACTTC
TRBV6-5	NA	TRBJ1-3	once	CASSYSGGAVGNTIYF	TGTGCCAGCAGTTACTCGGGGGGCGCGGTTGGAAACACCATATATTTT
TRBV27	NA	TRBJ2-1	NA	CATNTRKGAYNEQFF	TGTGCCACCAACACTAGGAAGGGAGCCTACAATGAGCAGTTCTTC
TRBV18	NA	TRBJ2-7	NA	CASSPMVAVYEQYF	TGTGCCAGCTCACCTATGGTAGCAGTCTACGAGCAGTACTTC
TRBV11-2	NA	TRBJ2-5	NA	CASSPIRETQYF	TGTGCCAGCAGCCCCATTAGAGAGACCCAGTACTTC
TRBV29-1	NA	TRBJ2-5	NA	CSVVPTQETQYF	TGCAGCGTAGTCCCTACCCAAGAGACCCAGTACTTC
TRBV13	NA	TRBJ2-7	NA	CASSFRNRRDEQYF	TGTGCCAGCAGCTTTCGGAACAGGAGGGACGAGCAGTACTTC
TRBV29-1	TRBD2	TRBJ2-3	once	CSVDQREGRGTDTQYF	TGCAGCGTTGACCAGCGGGAGGGCCGGGGGACAGATACGCAGTATTTT
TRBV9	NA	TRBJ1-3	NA	CASSPHRAGNTIYF	TGTGCCAGCAGCCCCCACCGTGCTGGAAACACCATATATTTT
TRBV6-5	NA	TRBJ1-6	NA	CASSYSGQNSPLHF	TGTGCCAGCAGTTACTCGGGGCAGAATTCACCCCTCCACTTT
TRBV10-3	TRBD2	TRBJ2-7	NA	CAISGTSGSSYEQYF	TGTGCCATCAGTGGGACTAGCGGGAGCTCCTACGAGCAGTACTTC
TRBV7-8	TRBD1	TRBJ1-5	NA	CASSFTGGGSNQPQHF	TGTGCCAGCAGCTTTACAGGGGGCGGGAGCAATCAGCCCCAGCATTTT
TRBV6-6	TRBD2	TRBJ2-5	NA	CASTQLAGVGEQYF	TGTGCCAGCACCCAACTAGCGGGAGTTGGGGAGCAGTACTTC
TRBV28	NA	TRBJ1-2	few	CASSYGGHTHYGYTF	TGTGCCAGCAGTTACGGAGGGCATACCCACTATGGCTACACCTTC
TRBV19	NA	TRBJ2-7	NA	CASSTLQGRDYEQYF	TGTGCCAGTAGTACCCTACAGGGGAGGGACTACGAGCAGTACTTC
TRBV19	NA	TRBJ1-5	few	CASSEQGGNQPQHF	TGTGCCAGTAGTGAACAGGGAGGCAATCAGCCCCAGCATTTT
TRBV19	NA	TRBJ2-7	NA	CASSIELSSPYEQYF	TGTGCCAGTAGTATAGAACTCTCATCCCCTTACGAGCAGTACTTC
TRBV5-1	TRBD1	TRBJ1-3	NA	CASSLKGGQGVVDTIYF	TGCGCCAGCAGCTTGAAGGGCGGCCAGGGGGTAGTAGACACCATATATTTT
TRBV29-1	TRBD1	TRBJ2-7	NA	CSVRHPDRFFSYEQYF	TGCAGCGTTCGCCACCCGGACAGGTTCTTCTCCTACGAGCAGTACTTC
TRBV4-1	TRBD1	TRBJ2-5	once	CASGRQGSGETQYF	TGCGCCAGCGGACGACAGGGGAGCGGGGAGACCCAGTACTTC
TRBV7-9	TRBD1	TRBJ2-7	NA	CASSIDRAPYEQYF	TGTGCCAGCAGCATCGACAGGGCCCCCTACGAGCAGTACTTC
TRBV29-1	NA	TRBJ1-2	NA	CSADGDKDGYTF	TGCAGCGCTGATGGGGATAAAGATGGCTACACCTTC
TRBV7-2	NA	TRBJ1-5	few	CASSSRQGNQPQHF	TGTGCCAGCAGCTCTCGACAGGGCAATCAGCCCCAGCATTTT
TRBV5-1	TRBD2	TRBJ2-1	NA	CASSSLAGRSYNEQFF	TGCGCCAGCAGCTCTTTAGCGGGAAGGTCCTACAATGAGCAGTTCTTC
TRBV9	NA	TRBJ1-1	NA	CASSVGEGQAAFF	TGTGCCAGCAGCGTAGGAGAGGGGCAGGCCGCTTTCTTT
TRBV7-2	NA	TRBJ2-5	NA	CASSLAVNQGIGETQYF	TGTGCCAGCAGCTTAGCGGTAAACCAGGGGATTGGAGAGACCCAGTACTTC